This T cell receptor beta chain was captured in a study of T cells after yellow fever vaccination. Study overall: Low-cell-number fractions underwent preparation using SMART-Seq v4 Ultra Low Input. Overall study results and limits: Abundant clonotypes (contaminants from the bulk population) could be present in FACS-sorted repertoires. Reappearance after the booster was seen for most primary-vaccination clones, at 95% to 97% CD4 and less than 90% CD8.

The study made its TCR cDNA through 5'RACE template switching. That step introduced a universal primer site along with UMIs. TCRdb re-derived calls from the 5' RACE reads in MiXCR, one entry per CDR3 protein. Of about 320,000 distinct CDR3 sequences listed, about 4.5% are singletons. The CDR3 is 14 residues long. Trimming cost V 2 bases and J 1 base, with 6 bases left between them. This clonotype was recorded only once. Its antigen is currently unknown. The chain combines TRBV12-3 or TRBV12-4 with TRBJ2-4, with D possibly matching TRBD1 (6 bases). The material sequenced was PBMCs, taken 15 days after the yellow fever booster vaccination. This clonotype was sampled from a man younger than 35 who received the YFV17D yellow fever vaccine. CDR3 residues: CASSLQGAKNIQYF. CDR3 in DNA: TGTGCCAGCAGTTTACAGGGGGCCAAAAACATTCAGTACTTC.